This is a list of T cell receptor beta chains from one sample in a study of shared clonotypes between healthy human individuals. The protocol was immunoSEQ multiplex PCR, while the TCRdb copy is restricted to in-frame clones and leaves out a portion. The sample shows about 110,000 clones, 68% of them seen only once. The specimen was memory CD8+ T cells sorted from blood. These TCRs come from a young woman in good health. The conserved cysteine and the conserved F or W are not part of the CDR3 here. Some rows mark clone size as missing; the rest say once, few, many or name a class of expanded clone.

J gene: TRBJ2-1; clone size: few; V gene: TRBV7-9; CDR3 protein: ASSSGLAVYNEQF
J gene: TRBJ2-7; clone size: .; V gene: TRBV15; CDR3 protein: ATSTRDGTYEQY
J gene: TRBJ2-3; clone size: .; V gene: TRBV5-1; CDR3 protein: ASSPGPSTDTQY
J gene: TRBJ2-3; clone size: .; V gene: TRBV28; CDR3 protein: ASKAPGGQGMDTQY
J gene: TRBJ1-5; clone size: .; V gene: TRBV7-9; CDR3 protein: ASSLWADNQPQH
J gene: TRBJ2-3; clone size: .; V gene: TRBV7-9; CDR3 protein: ASSLGSVVPDTQY
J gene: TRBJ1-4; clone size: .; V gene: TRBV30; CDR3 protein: AWSTLEGGVGKLF
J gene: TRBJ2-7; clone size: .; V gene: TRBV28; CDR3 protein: ASSLDRVGEQY
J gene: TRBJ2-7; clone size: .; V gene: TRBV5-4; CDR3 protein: ASSLASGLAGENEQY
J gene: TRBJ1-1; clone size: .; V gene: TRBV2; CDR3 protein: ASTIQGTANTEAF
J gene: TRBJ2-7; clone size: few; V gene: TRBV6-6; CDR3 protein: ASSSGPDTSYEQY
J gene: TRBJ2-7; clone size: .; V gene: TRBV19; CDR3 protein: ASSISFDGSRYEQY
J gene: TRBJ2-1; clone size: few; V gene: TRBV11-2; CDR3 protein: ASSSPRGGFHEQF
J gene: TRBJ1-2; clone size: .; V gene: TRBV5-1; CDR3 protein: ASSLGPAGTYGYT
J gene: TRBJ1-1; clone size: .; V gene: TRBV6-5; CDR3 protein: ASKNPPTGGTEAF
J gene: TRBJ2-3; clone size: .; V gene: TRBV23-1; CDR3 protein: ASSQSRLTGGSTDTQY
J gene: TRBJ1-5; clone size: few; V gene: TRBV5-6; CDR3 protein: ASSLADGINQPQH
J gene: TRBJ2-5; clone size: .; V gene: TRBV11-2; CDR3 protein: ASSFGREGETQY
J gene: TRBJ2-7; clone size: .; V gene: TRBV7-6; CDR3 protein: ASSLGGRYEQY
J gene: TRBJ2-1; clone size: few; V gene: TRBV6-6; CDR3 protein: AISESGGYEQF
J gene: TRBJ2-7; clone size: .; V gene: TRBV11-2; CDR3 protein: ASSPLRGGGTSYEQY
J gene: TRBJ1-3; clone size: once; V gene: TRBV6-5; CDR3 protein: ASSPDEPGNTIY
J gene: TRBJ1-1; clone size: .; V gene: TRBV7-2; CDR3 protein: ASSLESLNPRAF
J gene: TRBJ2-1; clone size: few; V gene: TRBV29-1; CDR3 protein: SVLSGVSLDEQF
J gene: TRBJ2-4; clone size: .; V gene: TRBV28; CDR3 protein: ASSFNDGRDSKNIQY
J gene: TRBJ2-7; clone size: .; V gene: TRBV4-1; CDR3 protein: ASSRFGVGTPSYEQY
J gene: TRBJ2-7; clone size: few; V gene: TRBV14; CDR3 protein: ASSVRDGVYEQY
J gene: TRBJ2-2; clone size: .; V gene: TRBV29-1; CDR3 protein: SVEGGTAGFGGELF
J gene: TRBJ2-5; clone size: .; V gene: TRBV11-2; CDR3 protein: ASSSGTSGRAGKTQY
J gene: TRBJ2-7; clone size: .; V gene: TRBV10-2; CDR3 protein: ASSGLAGYEQY
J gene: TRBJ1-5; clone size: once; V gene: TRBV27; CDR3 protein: ASSSGGLQPQH
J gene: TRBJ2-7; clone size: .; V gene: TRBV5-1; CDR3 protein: ASSTDRGTYEQY
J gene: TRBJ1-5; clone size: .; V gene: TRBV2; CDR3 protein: ASAQRVRPQEIKWRRGNQPQH
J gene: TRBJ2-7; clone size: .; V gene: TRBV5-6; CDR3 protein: ASSLVGTTYEQY
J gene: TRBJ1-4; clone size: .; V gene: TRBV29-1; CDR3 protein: SAAGGNPTNEKLF
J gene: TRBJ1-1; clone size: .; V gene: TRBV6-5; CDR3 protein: ASSPSARASTEAF
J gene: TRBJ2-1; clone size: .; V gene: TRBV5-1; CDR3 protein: ASSLFLSEGEQF
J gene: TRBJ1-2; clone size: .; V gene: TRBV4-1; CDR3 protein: ASSQGRISPQGPTNYGYT
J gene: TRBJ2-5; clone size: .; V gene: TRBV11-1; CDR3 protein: ASSAAGTDQETQY
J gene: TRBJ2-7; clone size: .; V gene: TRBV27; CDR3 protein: ASSLLAGGTYEQY
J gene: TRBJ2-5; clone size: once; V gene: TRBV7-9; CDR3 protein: ASSPQFLRGPEETQY
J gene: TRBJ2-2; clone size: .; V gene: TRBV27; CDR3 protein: ASTRWGIGELF